This T cell receptor beta chain was identified during a study of blood T cell repertoires in COVID-19. Looking at the study overall: Sites across the United States, Italy and Spain contributed samples from acute and convalescent COVID-19. PBMCs, B-cell-depleted T cells, or T cells provided the cDNA or gDNA that made up the material.

Authors' data handling: Amplifying reference gene primers gave estimates of nucleated cell counts. Measured with immunoSEQ multiplex PCR; TCRdb has only the in-frame clones, and not every one. V and J calls and clone size follow that table, whereas D and trimming were derived from the DNA. The sample lists around 87,000 clones, about 90% seen once, with roughly 1.5% in the top ten. CDR3 length: 15 residues. Germline CDR1 reads GTSNPN; CDR2 reads SVGIG (reference sequence). Specimen: peripheral blood. This rearrangement joins TRBV30 to TRBJ2-3; 9 bases map to TRBD2. This sequence originates from a human donor with active COVID-19. The donor label of this sample is uncertain. The CDR3, as DNA: TGTGCTCTTAAGGTAGCGGGGGATAGCACAGATACGCAGTATTTT. Its translation: CALKVAGDSTDTQYF.